This TCR beta chain was documented in a study of post-analysis software for immune sequencing data. Overall study: The cohort encompassed relapsing-remitting, secondary progressive and progressive-relapsing multiple sclerosis disease courses.

The germline CDR1 and CDR2 sequences are MGHRA and YSYEKL. The CDR3 sequence is 15 residues long. The V end lost 2 bases, the J end lost 3 bases, and 14 bases lay between the germline ends. A note on this clonotype: Its antigen remains unknown.

Broader study findings: Patients showed TRBV5-6, TRBV5-1 and TRBV20-1 among about five TRBV segments more frequent than in controls.

TCR beta cDNA libraries included unique molecular identifiers. Input populations of roughly 1 to 10 million T cells gave rise to 500,000 or so cDNA molecules. One entry per CDR3 protein results from TCRdb running MiXCR on the PCR reads. The table lists 800,000 to 950,000 distinct CDR3 sequences, under 70% of them singletons. This chain joins TRBV4-1 and TRBJ2-7; D may be TRBD1 or TRBD2 (6 bases each). Specimen: blood. The sequence was collected from a girl under 18 with multiple sclerosis. The CDR3 region has the DNA TGCGCCAGCAGCCAATCGGAGGGACACTACTACGAGCAGTACTTC. This gives the protein CASSQSEGHYYEQYF.